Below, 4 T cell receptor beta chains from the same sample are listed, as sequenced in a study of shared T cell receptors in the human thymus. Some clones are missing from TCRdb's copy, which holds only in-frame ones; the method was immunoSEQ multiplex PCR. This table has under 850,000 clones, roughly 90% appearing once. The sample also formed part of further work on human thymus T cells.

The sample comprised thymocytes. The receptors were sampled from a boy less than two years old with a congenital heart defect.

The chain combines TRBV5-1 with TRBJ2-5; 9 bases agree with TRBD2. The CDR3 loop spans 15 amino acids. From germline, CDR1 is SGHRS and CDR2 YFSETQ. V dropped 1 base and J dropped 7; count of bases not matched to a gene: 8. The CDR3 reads CASSLFAGGAVTQYF. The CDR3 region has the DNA TGCGCCAGCAGCTTGTTCGCGGGGGGGGCGGTGACCCAGTACTTC.

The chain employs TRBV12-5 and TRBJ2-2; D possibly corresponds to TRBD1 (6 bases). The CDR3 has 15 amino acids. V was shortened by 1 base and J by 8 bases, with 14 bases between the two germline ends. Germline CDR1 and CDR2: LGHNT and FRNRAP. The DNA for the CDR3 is TGTGCTAGTGGTTTGGAGTCGGAGAGGGGGGGGGAGCTGTTTTTT. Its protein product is CASGLESERGGELFF.

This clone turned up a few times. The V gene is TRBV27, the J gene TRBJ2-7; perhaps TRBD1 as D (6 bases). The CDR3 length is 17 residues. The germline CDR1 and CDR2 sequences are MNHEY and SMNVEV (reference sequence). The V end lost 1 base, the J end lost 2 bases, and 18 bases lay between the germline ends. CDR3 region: CASSLLDPRDNTYEQYF. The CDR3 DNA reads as TGTGCCAGCAGTTTATTAGACCCCCGGGACAACACCTACGAGCAGTACTTC.

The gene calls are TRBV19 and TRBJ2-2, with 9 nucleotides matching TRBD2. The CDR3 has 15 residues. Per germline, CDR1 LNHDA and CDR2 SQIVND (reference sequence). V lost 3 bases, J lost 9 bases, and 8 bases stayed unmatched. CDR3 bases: TGTGCCAGTAGTATCCAGCGGGAGGCGAACAGGGAGCTGTTTTTT. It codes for CASSIQREANRELFF.